This T cell receptor (beta chain) was found in a study of blood T cells in healthy people across ages. The study, taken as a whole, reports: Across the age range, TCR beta diversity per million T cells fell in a roughly linear way.

Through a sample-barcoded 5' primer and a J-beta primer mix, a second PCR was run for roughly 7 to 11 cycles. Tags on each cDNA molecule came from a template-switch adaptor with 12 random nucleotides. TCRdb passed the 5' RACE reads through MiXCR, listing each CDR3 protein once. This table has about 560,000 distinct CDR3 sequences, about a quarter appearing once. As for this clonotype: No antigen is known for it.

V shed 5 bases and J shed 5 bases, with 15 bases lying between them. Germline CDR1 and CDR2: WNHNN and SYGVQD (reference sequence). The CDR3 sequence is 14 residues long. These data were also reused for a study on T cells of mothers and their children. Turning to that study: RNA extracted was entirely used for cDNA synthesis, about 1.6 ug per 15 ul.

The genes are TRBV10-1 and TRBJ2-5; possible D gene TRBD2, 5 bases. The sequenced sample consisted of blood. This TCR derives from a boy between 2 and 10 years old in good health. CDR3 residues: CASSREGVGETQYF. The DNA for the CDR3 is TGCGCCAGCAGTCGAGAGGGCGTCGGGGAGACCCAGTACTTC.